This T cell receptor (beta chain) was identified during a study of blood T cell repertoires in COVID-19. Study context: T cells, B-cell-depleted T cells, or PBMCs supplied cDNA or gDNA.

The data were produced by immunoSEQ multiplex PCR, yet TCRdb's version contains in-frame clones alone and is incomplete. Among 100,000 to 130,000 clones, roughly nine tenths were seen once, and the ten largest hold 4.5% to 5%. Trimming took 4 bases from V and 4 from J, leaving 14 bases between them. The CDR3 extends over 14 amino acids. Germline assignment: CDR1 SGHNT and CDR2 YYREEE (reference sequence). The TCR was taken from a man aged 35 to 55 with active or convalescent COVID-19. Sequencing was done on a sample of peripheral blood. The rearrangement uses TRBV5-4 and TRBJ1-1; D call uncertain. The CDR3 coding sequence is TGTGCCAGCAGCAGCACAGCCTTTGGCACTGAAGCTTTCTTT. Its translation: CASSSTAFGTEAFF.